This record covers a single T cell receptor (beta chain). The data derive from a study of cytomegalovirus exposure and HLA in healthy donors. 13 Jbeta primers and 60 Vbeta primers were used for the PCR. Measured with immunoSEQ multiplex PCR; TCRdb has only the in-frame clones, and not every one. The sample shows about 110,000 clones, over 65% of them seen only once. The CDR3 has 14 residues. CDR1 is MDHEN, CDR2 SYDVKM, per germline. J gave up 4 bases and V 6 bases, and 3 bases lay outside the gene matches. The chain recombines TRBV28 with TRBJ1-5, with 10 bases that match TRBD1. The clonotype was recovered from a woman in her twenties or thirties in good health and CMV-seronegative. The specimen sequenced was PBMCs. DNA of the CDR3: TGTGCCAGCAGAAGGACAGGGGGAAATCAGCCCCAGCATTTT. Its protein product is CASRRTGGNQPQHF.